This T cell receptor (beta chain) emerged from a study of OX40 agonist ivuxolimab in advanced cancers. Overall study: Patients with hepatocellular carcinoma, melanoma, renal cell or head and neck cancer made up the dose-escalation patients.

Profiled with immunoSEQ multiplex PCR; TCRdb holds only in-frame clones, not every one. The table shows about 110,000 clones, with 91% occurring only once. Trimming stripped 4 bases from V and 5 bases from J, with 9 bases between. Germline assignment: CDR1 SGHRS and CDR2 YFSETQ. The CDR3 loop spans 12 amino acids. The input for sequencing was CD4+ or CD8+ T cells sorted from blood, taken in a trial of the OX40 agonist ivuxolimab. The chain recombines TRBV5-1 with TRBJ2-5, with no clear D. This clonotype was obtained from an adult with an advanced solid tumor such as melanoma, head and neck, liver or kidney cancer. The CDR3 loop is CASSPGGETQYF. The CDR3 DNA follows: TGCGCCAGCAGCCCGGGTGGCGAGACCCAGTACTTC.